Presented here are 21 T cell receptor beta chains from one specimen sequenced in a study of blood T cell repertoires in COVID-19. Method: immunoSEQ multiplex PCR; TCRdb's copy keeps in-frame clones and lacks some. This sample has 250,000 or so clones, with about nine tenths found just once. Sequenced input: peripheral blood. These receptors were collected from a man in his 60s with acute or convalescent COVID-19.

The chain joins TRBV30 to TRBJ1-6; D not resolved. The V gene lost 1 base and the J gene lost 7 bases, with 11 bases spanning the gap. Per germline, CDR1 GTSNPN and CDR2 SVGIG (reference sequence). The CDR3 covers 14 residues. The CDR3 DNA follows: TGTGCCTGGAGTGAAGTATCTATAAATTCACCCCTCCACTTT. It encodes CAWSEVSINSPLHF.

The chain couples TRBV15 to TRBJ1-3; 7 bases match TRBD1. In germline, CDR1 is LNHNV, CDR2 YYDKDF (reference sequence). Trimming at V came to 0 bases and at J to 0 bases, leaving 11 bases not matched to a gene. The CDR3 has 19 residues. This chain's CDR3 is CATSREKIGPGGSGNTIYF. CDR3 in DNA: TGTGCCACCAGCAGAGAAAAGATCGGTCCAGGGGGCTCTGGAAACACCATATATTTT.

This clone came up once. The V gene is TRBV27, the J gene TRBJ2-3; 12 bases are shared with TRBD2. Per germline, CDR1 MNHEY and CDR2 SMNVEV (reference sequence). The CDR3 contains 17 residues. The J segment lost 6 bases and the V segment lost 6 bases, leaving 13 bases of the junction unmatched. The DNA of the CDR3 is TGTGCCAGCAGCTACGCTAGCGGGAGGGCCATATCGGATACGCAGTATTTT. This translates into CASSYASGRAISDTQYF.

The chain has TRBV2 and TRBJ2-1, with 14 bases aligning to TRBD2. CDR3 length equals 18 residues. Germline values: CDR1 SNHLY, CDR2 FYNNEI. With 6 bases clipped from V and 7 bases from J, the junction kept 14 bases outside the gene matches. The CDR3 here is CASRGIWGTSGSWNEQFF. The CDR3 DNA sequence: TGTGCCAGCAGGGGGATTTGGGGGACTAGCGGGAGTTGGAATGAGCAGTTCTTC.

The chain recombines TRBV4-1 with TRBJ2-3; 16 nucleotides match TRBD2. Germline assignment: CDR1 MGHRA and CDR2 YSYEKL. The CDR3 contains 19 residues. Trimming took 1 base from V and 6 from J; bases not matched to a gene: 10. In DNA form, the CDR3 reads TGCGCCAGCAGCCAAGTAGTGGGACTAGCGGGAGGGCAGCCGGATACGCAGTATTTT. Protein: CASSQVVGLAGGQPDTQYF.

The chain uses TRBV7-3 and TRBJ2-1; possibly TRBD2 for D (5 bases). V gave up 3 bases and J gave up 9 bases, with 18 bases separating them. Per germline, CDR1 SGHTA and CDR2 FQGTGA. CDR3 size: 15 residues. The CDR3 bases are TGTGCCAGCAGCTTCGACTACAACAGCATCAGTGAGCAGTTCTTC. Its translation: CASSFDYNSISEQFF.

CDR3 sequence: CASSQYSLPETQYF. The CDR3 bases are TGTGCCAGCAGCCAATACAGTCTCCCAGAGACCCAGTACTTC. The chain links TRBV14 to TRBJ2-5; D is unresolved. Looked up from germline, CDR1 is SGHDN and CDR2 is FVKESK. This CDR3 comprises 14 residues. The V end was cut by 2 bases, the J end by 4 bases, with 11 bases between.

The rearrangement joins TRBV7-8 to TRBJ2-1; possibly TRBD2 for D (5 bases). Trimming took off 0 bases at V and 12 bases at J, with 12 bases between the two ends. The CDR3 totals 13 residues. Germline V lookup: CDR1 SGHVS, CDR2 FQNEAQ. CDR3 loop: CASSLATTMAQFF. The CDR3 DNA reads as TGTGCCAGCAGCTTAGCGACTACAATGGCGCAGTTCTTC.

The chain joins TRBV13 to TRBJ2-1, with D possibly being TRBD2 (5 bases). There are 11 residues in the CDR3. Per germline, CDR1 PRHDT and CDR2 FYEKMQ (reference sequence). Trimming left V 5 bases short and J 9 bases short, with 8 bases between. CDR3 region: CASSTEGEQFF. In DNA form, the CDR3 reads TGTGCCAGCAGCACCGAGGGTGAGCAGTTCTTC.

The CDR3 protein is CASSSGQGAFSNQPQHF. CDR3 coding DNA: TGTGCCAGCAGCTCGGGACAGGGGGCTTTTAGCAATCAGCCCCAGCATTTT. The V call is TRBV5-5, the J call TRBJ1-5, with 12 bases fitting TRBD1. The trim removed 3 bases at V and 0 bases at J, leaving 4 bases unmatched. Germline V gene data show CDR1 as SGHKS and CDR2 as YYEKEE (reference sequence). The CDR3 spans 17 residues.

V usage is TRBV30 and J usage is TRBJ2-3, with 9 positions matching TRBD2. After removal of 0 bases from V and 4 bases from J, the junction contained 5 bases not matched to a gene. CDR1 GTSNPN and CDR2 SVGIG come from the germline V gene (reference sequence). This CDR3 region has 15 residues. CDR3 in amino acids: CAWSVAGGPADTQYF. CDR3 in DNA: TGTGCCTGGAGTGTAGCGGGAGGCCCAGCAGATACGCAGTATTTT.

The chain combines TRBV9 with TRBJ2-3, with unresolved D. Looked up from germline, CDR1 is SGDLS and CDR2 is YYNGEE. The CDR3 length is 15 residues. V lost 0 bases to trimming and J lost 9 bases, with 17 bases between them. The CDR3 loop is CASSVEAVPEGTQYF. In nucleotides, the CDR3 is TGTGCCAGCAGCGTAGAGGCGGTGCCGGAAGGAACGCAGTATTTT.

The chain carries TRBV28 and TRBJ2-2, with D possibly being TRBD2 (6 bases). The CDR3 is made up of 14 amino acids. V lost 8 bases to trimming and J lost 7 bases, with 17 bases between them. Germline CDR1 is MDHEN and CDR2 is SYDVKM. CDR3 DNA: TGTGCCAGCCAGCGCGGAGGGCCCGGCGGGGAGCTGTTTTTT. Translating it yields CASQRGGPGGELFF. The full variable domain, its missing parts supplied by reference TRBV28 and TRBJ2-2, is DVKVTQSSRYLVKRTGEKVFLECVQDMDHENMFWYRQDPGLGLRLIYFSYDVKMKEKGDIPEGYSVSREKKERFSLILESASTNQTSMYLCASQRGGPGGELFFGEGSRLTVL.

In nucleotides, the CDR3 is TGTGCCAGTAGTAACGGGATACTGAACACTGAAGCTTTCTTT. Translated, it gives CASSNGILNTEAFF. The J gene is TRBJ1-1, the V gene TRBV19; D is undetermined. CDR1 and CDR2 from the germline V gene are LNHDA and SQIVND (reference sequence). Trimming pared 4 bases from V and 0 bases from J, leaving 9 bases between. The CDR3 length is 14 residues.

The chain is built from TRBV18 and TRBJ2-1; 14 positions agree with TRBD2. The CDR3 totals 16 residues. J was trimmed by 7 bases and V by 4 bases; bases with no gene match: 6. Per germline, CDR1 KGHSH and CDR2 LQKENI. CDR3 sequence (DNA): TGTGCCAGCTCACAAGGGACTAGCGGGAGTGAGAATGAGCAGTTCTTC. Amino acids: CASSQGTSGSENEQFF.

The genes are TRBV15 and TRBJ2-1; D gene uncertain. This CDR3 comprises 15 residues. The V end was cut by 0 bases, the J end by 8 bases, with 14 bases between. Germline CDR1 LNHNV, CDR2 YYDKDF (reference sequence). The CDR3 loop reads CATSRDLGNSDEQFF. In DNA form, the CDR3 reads TGTGCCACCAGCAGAGATTTGGGCAATTCTGATGAGCAGTTCTTC. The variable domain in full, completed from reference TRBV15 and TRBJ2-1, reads DAMVIQNPRYQVTQFGKPVTLSCSQTLNHNVMYWYQQKSSQAPKLLFHYYDKDFNNEADTPDNFQSRRPNTSFCFLDIRSPGLGDTAMYLCATSRDLGNSDEQFFGPGTRLTVL.

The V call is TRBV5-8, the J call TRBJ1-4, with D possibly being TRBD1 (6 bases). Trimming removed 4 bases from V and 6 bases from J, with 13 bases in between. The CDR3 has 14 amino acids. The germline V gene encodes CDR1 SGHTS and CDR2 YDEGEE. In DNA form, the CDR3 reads TGTGCCAGCAGCCGCCGGGGGGCGGATGAAAAACTGTTTTTT. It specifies CASSRRGADEKLFF.

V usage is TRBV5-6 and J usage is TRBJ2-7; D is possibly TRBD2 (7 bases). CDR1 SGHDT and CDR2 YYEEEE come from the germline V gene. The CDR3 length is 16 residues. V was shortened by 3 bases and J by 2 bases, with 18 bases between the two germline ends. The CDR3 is CASSSLRGGSTYEQYF. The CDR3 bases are TGTGCCAGCAGCTCCCTCAGGGGCGGGAGCACCTACGAGCAGTACTTC.

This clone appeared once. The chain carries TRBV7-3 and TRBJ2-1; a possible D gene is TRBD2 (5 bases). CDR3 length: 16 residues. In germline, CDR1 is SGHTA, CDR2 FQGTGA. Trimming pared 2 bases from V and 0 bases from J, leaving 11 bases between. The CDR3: CASSLQPGNSYNEQFF. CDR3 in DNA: TGTGCCAGCAGCTTACAACCCGGGAACTCCTACAATGAGCAGTTCTTC.

CDR3 protein: CASAPSGSYNEQFF. CDR3 bases: TGTGCCAGCGCTCCTAGCGGGTCCTACAATGAGCAGTTCTTC. V gene TRBV6-5 combines with J gene TRBJ2-1, with 8 bases matching TRBD2. The CDR3 consists of 14 residues. Germline values: CDR1 MNHEY, CDR2 SVGAGI. Trimming cost V 8 bases and J 1 base; bases outside gene matches: 4.

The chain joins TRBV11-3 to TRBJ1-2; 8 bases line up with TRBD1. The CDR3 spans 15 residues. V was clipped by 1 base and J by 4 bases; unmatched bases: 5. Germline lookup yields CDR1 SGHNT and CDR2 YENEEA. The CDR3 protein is CASSLGTGTAYGYTF. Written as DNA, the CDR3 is TGTGCCAGCAGCTTAGGGACAGGGACGGCCTATGGCTACACCTTC.